These 17 T cell receptor beta chains were all obtained from the same sample, sequenced in a study of shared clonotypes between healthy human individuals. The table came from immunoSEQ multiplex PCR; TCRdb's copy has only in-frame clones and leaves some out. The sample comprises 2 million to 2.5 million clones, about 92% of which are singletons, and under 2% rests with the top ten. Naivety among CD8 cells was defined by CD45RO negativity and positive CCR7 selection, thereby excluding terminally differentiated effector memory CD45RA+ cells. The sample consisted of naive CD8+ T cells from PBMCs. The receptors were sampled from a man in his late teens or twenties in good health. Some clones in this sample may be carry-over from other donors' samples.

The chain links TRBV4-2 to TRBJ2-4; TRBD2 aligns across 8 bases. The CDR3 sequence is 18 residues long. Looked up from germline, CDR1 is LGHNA and CDR2 is YNFKEQ. J was trimmed by 1 base and V by 7 bases; bases with no gene match: 15. CDR3 coding DNA: TGTGCCAGCATAATACTAGCGGCCTTACGAGGTGCCAAAAACATTCAGTACTTC. It specifies CASIILAALRGAKNIQYF.

The chain uses TRBV4-1 and TRBJ2-7; weak D call: TRBD1 (6 bases). Germline assignment: CDR1 MGHRA and CDR2 YSYEKL. Trimming took off 2 bases at V and 2 bases at J, with 10 bases between the two ends. The CDR3 sequence is 14 residues long. CDR3 sequence (DNA): TGCGCCAGCAGCCAAACAGGGTCTCCCTACGAGCAGTACTTC. Its translation: CASSQTGSPYEQYF.

This chain connects TRBV7-6 to TRBJ2-1, with D possibly being TRBD2 (6 bases). Germline CDR1 SGHVS, CDR2 FNYEAQ. V lost 2 bases, J lost 7 bases, and 15 bases lay in between. CDR3 length: 15 residues. DNA of the CDR3: TGTGCCAGCAGCTTATCTGCGGGATCTGATAATGAGCAGTTCTTC. It is translated as CASSLSAGSDNEQFF.

The J gene is TRBJ1-1, the V gene TRBV27; 11 nucleotides align to TRBD1. Germline assignment: CDR1 MNHEY and CDR2 SMNVEV (reference sequence). J gave up 4 bases and V 2 bases, and 3 bases lay outside the gene matches. The CDR3 extends over 15 amino acids. The CDR3 DNA reads as TGTGCCAGCAGTTTAGGACAGGGGGCCGGCACTGAAGCTTTCTTT. Its protein is CASSLGQGAGTEAFF.

The sample holds one count of this clone. This rearrangement joins TRBV29-1 to TRBJ2-1, with 7 bases that match TRBD1. The germline V gene has CDR1 SQVTM and CDR2 ANQGSEA. The V segment lost 5 bases and the J segment 3 bases; nucleotides outside the gene matches: 4. CDR3 length equals 13 residues. The CDR3 here is CSVSGQSYNEQFF. Written as DNA, the CDR3 is TGCAGCGTTTCGGGACAGAGCTACAATGAGCAGTTCTTC.

Remarks on this clone: Other DNA sequences in the same sample also yield this CDR3. The V call is TRBV5-4, the J call TRBJ2-7, with D unresolved. CDR1 SGHNT and CDR2 YYREEE come from the germline V gene (reference sequence). The CDR3 runs 13 residues. The V end lost 2 bases, the J end lost 0 bases, and 6 bases lay between the germline ends. The CDR3 DNA follows: TGTGCCAGCAGCTTTTGGGGCTCCTACGAGCAGTACTTC. This gives the protein CASSFWGSYEQYF. The full variable domain, its missing parts supplied by reference TRBV5-4 and TRBJ2-7, is ETGVTQSPTHLIKTRGQQVTLRCSSQSGHNTVSWYQQALGQGPQFIFQYYREEENGRGNFPPRFSGLQFPNYSSELNVNALELDDSALYLCASSFWGSYEQYFGPGTRLTVT.

V usage is TRBV6-6 and J usage is TRBJ1-5; 7 nucleotides agree with TRBD1. There are 16 residues in the CDR3. The germline V gene encodes CDR1 MNHNY and CDR2 SVGAGI (reference sequence). V was pared by 4 bases and J by 9 bases, with 15 bases of the junction left unmatched. The CDR3 nucleotides read TGTGCCAGCAGTTCCCGACAGGGACCGAAAGGGATGCCCCAGCATTTT. This encodes CASSSRQGPKGMPQHF.

The gene calls are TRBV13 and TRBJ1-2; TRBD1 matches at 9 bases. Germline CDR1 is PRHDT and CDR2 is FYEKMQ (reference sequence). The V and J ends lost 1 base and 1 base, in that order; junction bases with no gene match: 1. The CDR3 loop spans 15 amino acids. The CDR3 sequence: CASSLAGQGNYGYTF. Here the CDR3 DNA reads TGTGCCAGCAGCTTAGCGGGACAGGGTAACTATGGCTACACCTTC.

The table lists this clone with a count of one. The rearrangement links TRBV5-1 to TRBJ2-7; D might be TRBD1 or TRBD2, each matching 5 bases. With 5 bases removed from V and 7 bases from J, the gap between germline ends came to 25 bases. CDR1 is SGHRS and CDR2 is YFSETQ in the germline V gene. This CDR3 has 16 amino acids. The CDR3 nucleotides read TGCGCCAGCAGGGAGACTAAATCCGGGACCGCCTGGGAGCAGTACTTC. Amino acids: CASRETKSGTAWEQYF.

The chain has TRBV2 and TRBJ2-2, with 9 bases identical to TRBD2. CDR3 size: 16 residues. With V trimmed by 5 bases and J by 8 bases, 12 bases remained unmatched. Germline V gene lookup returns CDR1 SNHLY and CDR2 FYNNEI. CDR3 DNA: TGTGCCAGCAGTCGGGGACTAGCAGAGACAAGTGGGGAGCTGTTTTTT. It is translated as CASSRGLAETSGELFF.

The rearrangement joins TRBV10-3 to TRBJ2-1; 8 nucleotides line up with TRBD2. CDR1 ENHRY and CDR2 SYGVKD come from the germline V gene. V shed 0 bases, J shed 7 bases, and the junction held 2 bases outside the gene matches. The CDR3 sequence is 14 residues long. CDR3 residues: CAISESVAGNEQFF. The CDR3 DNA sequence: TGTGCCATCAGTGAGTCGGTAGCGGGAAATGAGCAGTTCTTC.

The gene calls are TRBV4-3 and TRBJ1-4; 9 bases line up with TRBD1. Germline V CDR1 and CDR2: LGHNA, YSLEER. V dropped 3 bases and J dropped 7; count of bases not matched to a gene: 3. The CDR3 runs to 14 residues. CDR3 bases: TGCGCCAGCAGCCACGGGACAGGGTCTGAAAAACTGTTTTTT. Its protein is CASSHGTGSEKLFF.

The J gene is TRBJ2-1, the V gene TRBV7-9; tentatively, D is TRBD2 (5 bases). Per germline, CDR1 SEHNR and CDR2 FQNEAQ (reference sequence). The CDR3 sequence is 14 residues long. Deletions cut 2 bases from V and 6 bases from J, with 11 bases between. CDR3 region: CASSLKLDSNEQFF. As DNA, the CDR3 is TGTGCCAGCAGCTTAAAACTAGACTCCAATGAGCAGTTCTTC.

The count of this clone is one. The rearrangement links TRBV21-1 to TRBJ2-1. TRBV21-1 is a known pseudogene. This CDR3 is 14 amino acids long. Here the CDR3 reads CARPGPSSYNEQFF. DNA of the CDR3: TGTGCCAGACCGGGACCAAGCTCCTACAATGAGCAGTTCTTC.

This clone was seen a single time. The genes are TRBV5-6 and TRBJ1-3; 7 nucleotides line up with TRBD1. With V trimmed by 4 bases and J by 0 bases, 16 bases remained unmatched. The V gene's germline CDR1 is SGHDT and CDR2 YYEEEE. CDR3 length: 19 amino acids. The CDR3 spells CASSTPRPTGTSSGNTIYF. The DNA for the CDR3 is TGTGCCAGCAGCACTCCCCGTCCGACAGGGACCAGCTCTGGAAACACCATATATTTT.

The chain couples TRBV5-6 to TRBJ2-1; weak D call: TRBD2 (6 bases). Germline CDR1 is SGHDT and CDR2 is YYEEEE. The CDR3 runs to 12 residues. The V and J ends lost 2 bases and 9 bases respectively, with 9 bases between them. DNA of the CDR3: TGTGCCAGCAGCTTTGGGGGAGGTGAGCAGTTCTTC. Translated, it gives CASSFGGGEQFF. Filled out from reference TRBV5-6 and TRBJ2-1, the complete variable domain reads DAGVTQSPTHLIKTRGQQVTLRCSPKSGHDTVSWYQQALGQGPQFIFQYYEEEERQRGNFPDRFSGHQFPNYSSELNVNALLLGDSALYLCASSFGGGEQFFGPGTRLTVL.

The gene calls are TRBV4-3 and TRBJ2-4, with TRBD2 identical over 7 bases. Germline CDR1 LGHNA, CDR2 YSLEER. After removal of 0 bases from V and 8 bases from J, the junction contained 16 bases not matched to a gene. The CDR3 loop spans 18 amino acids. CDR3 region: CASSQDARGEGVSHIQYF. The CDR3 DNA is TGCGCCAGCAGCCAAGACGCGCGAGGGGAGGGAGTGTCGCACATTCAGTACTTC.